A single sample gave rise to the 18 T cell receptor beta chains below, sequenced in a study of technical replicates of blood from a few donors. Data came from immunoSEQ multiplex PCR; TCRdb stores just in-frame clones and leaves some out. The sample gives roughly 76,000 clones, around 90% of which show up once; under 0.5% is in the top ten. The sequencing input was T cells isolated from PBMCs. The receptors here all came from a human donor in good health. Some clones in this sample may be carry-over from other donors' samples.

This chain connects TRBV28 to TRBJ1-4, with 7 bases matching TRBD1. J lost 8 bases, V lost 10 bases, and 16 bases had no gene match. The CDR3 contains 15 residues. Germline V lookup: CDR1 MDHEN, CDR2 SYDVKM. CDR3 loop: CAISRDRVIEEKLFF. The CDR3 nucleotides read TGTGCCATATCTAGAGACAGGGTTATAGAAGAAAAACTGTTTTTT.

The chain recombines TRBV7-9 with TRBJ2-5; D remains unclear. The J call may be faulty, since TRBJ2-7 better matches the DNA end. The V gene's germline CDR1 is SEHNR and CDR2 FQNEAQ (reference sequence). The CDR3 extends over 12 amino acids. The CDR3 here is CASSFGSYEQYF. The DNA for the CDR3 is TGTGCCAGCAGCTTCGGGTCCTACGAGCAGTACTTC.

This chain links TRBV23-1 with TRBJ2-6; possibly TRBD2 for D (5 bases). TRBV23-1 is reported as an ORF; its role is uncertain. CDR3 length equals 17 residues. Trimming pared 2 bases from V and 0 bases from J, leaving 11 bases between. The CDR3 region has the DNA TGCGCCAGCAGTCAAGGCAGTACTAGCTCTGGGGCCAACGTCCTGACTTTC. The encoded protein is CASSQGSTSSGANVLTF.

This clone was seen just once. This rearrangement joins TRBV2 to TRBJ2-7; D may be TRBD2 (6 bases). V shed 7 bases and J shed 7 bases, with 11 bases lying between them. The length of the CDR3 is 11 residues. The germline gives CDR1 SNHLY, CDR2 FYNNEI. CDR3 loop: CASIWRGEQYF. CDR3 DNA sequence: TGTGCCAGCATTTGGCGGGGAGAGCAGTACTTC.

With regard to this clone: Additional DNA sequences in this sample encode the identical CDR3. The V gene is TRBV30, the J gene TRBJ2-1, with 8 positions matching TRBD1. Germline trimming cut 2 bases from V and 9 bases from J; bases unmatched to any gene: 0. Looked up from germline, CDR1 is GTSNPN and CDR2 is SVGIG (reference sequence). CDR3 length: 11 residues. The DNA of the CDR3 is TGTGCCTGGAGTACAGGGGGTGAGCAGTTCTTC. It specifies CAWSTGGEQFF.

The V gene is TRBV6-6, the J gene TRBJ2-6; no definite D call. CDR1 and CDR2 (germline): MNHNY, SVGAGI (reference sequence). V was cut by 4 bases and J by 3 bases, with 10 bases left in between. The CDR3 length is 15 residues. CDR3 sequence: CASSLRAVGANVLTF. The CDR3 nucleotides are TGTGCCAGCAGTTTGAGAGCTGTTGGGGCCAACGTCCTGACTTTC.

The chain uses TRBV7-3 and TRBJ1-2, with 10 bases fitting TRBD1. V was clipped by 3 bases and J by 8 bases; unmatched bases: 3. The CDR3 runs 13 residues. Germline loops: CDR1 SGHTA, CDR2 FQGTGA. The CDR3 is CASSFGTGEGYTF. DNA for the CDR3: TGTGCCAGCAGCTTCGGGACAGGGGAAGGCTACACCTTC.

This clone was observed a handful of times. V and J are TRBV7-2 and TRBJ1-1; D remains unclear. V was cut by 5 bases and J by 2 bases, with 21 bases left in between. The CDR3 has 17 residues. Germline-derived CDR1 and CDR2 are SGHTA and FQGNSA. The CDR3 loop reads CASSPRRVPRPNTEAFF. CDR3 in DNA: TGTGCCAGCAGCCCCCGGAGGGTCCCCAGACCAAACACTGAAGCTTTCTTT.

The V and J genes are TRBV4-3 and TRBJ1-1; 9 nucleotides align to TRBD1. J was trimmed by 4 bases and V by 2 bases; bases with no gene match: 11. The CDR3 is 17 amino acids. Germline V CDR1 and CDR2: LGHNA, YSLEER. For the CDR3, the DNA is TGCGCCAGCAGCCAACGCTGGGGACAGGGCCGGATCACTGAAGCTTTCTTT. It translates to CASSQRWGQGRITEAFF.

The chain recombines TRBV19 with TRBJ1-2; D gene ambiguous. Per the germline V gene, CDR1 is LNHDA and CDR2 is SQIVND (reference sequence). The CDR3 length is 15 residues. V gave up 2 bases and J gave up 0 bases, with 10 bases separating them. The CDR3 protein is CASSIWAPANYGYTF. The DNA for the CDR3 is TGTGCCAGTAGTATATGGGCACCCGCTAACTATGGCTACACCTTC.

This clone was recorded once. As DNA, the CDR3 is TGTGCCAGCAGCTTAGGGGGACAGGGGGCAACTGGGGCCAACGTCCTGACTTTC. Translating it yields CASSLGGQGATGANVLTF. The chain employs TRBV11-2 and TRBJ2-6, with 12 bases fitting TRBD1. V lost 1 base, J lost 2 bases, and 3 bases stayed unmatched. In germline, CDR1 is SGHAT, CDR2 FQNNGV. The CDR3 runs to 18 residues.

The rearrangement uses TRBV7-3 and TRBJ1-2; D unresolved. Trimming took 5 bases from V and 0 from J, leaving 7 bases between them. Per germline, CDR1 SGHTA and CDR2 FQGTGA. The CDR3 is 13 residues long. CDR3 DNA: TGTGCCAGCAGCGCGGGAACTAACTATGGCTACACCTTC. This encodes CASSAGTNYGYTF.

This clone was counted once. The chain combines TRBV11-1 with TRBJ2-2; the match to TRBD2 covers 7 bases. Germline loops: CDR1 SGHAT, CDR2 FQDESV (reference sequence). The CDR3 spans 15 residues. Trimming cost V 1 base and J 4 bases; bases outside gene matches: 3. DNA for the CDR3: TGTGCCAGCAGCTTAGGTGGGAGGGCCACCGGGGAGCTGTTTTTT. This codes for CASSLGGRATGELFF.

V and J are TRBV28 and TRBJ2-5, with D hard to call. The CDR3 covers 11 residues. In germline, CDR1 is MDHEN, CDR2 SYDVKM. Between the trimmed V and J ends, which lost 6 bases and 5 bases, there was a span of 7 bases. As DNA, the CDR3 is TGTGCCAGCAGATCCCCGGAGACCCAGTACTTC. Its protein product is CASRSPETQYF.

This clone turned up a few times. CDR3 amino acids: CASSLGTGAAYGYTF. As DNA, the CDR3 is TGTGCCAGCAGCCTCGGGACAGGGGCTGCCTATGGCTACACCTTC. The rearrangement joins TRBV7-9 to TRBJ1-2; 10 nucleotides match TRBD1. This CDR3 is built from 15 residues. After removal of 5 bases from V and 4 bases from J, the junction contained 7 bases not matched to a gene. Germline CDR1 reads SEHNR; CDR2 reads FQNEAQ (reference sequence).

CDR3 sequence reads: CASSQVRDHGGPYNEQFF. The CDR3 DNA follows: TGCGCCAGCAGCCAAGTTAGGGATCATGGGGGCCCCTACAATGAGCAGTTCTTC. This chain connects TRBV4-3 to TRBJ2-1; perhaps TRBD1 as D (6 bases). Germline lookup yields CDR1 LGHNA and CDR2 YSLEER. Trimming cost V 1 base and J 2 bases, with 18 bases left between them. The CDR3 covers 18 residues.

V usage is TRBV5-1 and J usage is TRBJ1-2; maybe TRBD1 (6 bases). Trimming shortened V by 5 bases and J by 5 bases, and 13 bases separated the two germline ends. Germline V lookup: CDR1 SGHRS, CDR2 YFSETQ. This CDR3 is 13 amino acids long. The CDR3 region has the DNA TGCGCCAGCAGACTTAGACAGGCATATGGCTACACCTTC. It translates to CASRLRQAYGYTF.

This chain joins TRBV4-3 and TRBJ2-1; D gene unclear. Trimming shortened V by 4 bases and J by 8 bases, and 12 bases separated the two germline ends. Germline-derived CDR1 and CDR2 are LGHNA and YSLEER. This CDR3 is 13 amino acids long. The CDR3 here is CASSLLGFHEQFF. Written as DNA, the CDR3 is TGCGCCAGCAGCCTTCTAGGTTTCCATGAGCAGTTCTTC.